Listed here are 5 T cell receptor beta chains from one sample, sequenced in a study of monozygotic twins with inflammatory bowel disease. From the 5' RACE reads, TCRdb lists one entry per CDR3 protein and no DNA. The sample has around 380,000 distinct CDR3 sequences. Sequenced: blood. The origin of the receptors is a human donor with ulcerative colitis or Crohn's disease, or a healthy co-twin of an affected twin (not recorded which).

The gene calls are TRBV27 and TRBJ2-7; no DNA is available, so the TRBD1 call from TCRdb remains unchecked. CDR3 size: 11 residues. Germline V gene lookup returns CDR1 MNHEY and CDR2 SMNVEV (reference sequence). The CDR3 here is CASSRGTEQYF.

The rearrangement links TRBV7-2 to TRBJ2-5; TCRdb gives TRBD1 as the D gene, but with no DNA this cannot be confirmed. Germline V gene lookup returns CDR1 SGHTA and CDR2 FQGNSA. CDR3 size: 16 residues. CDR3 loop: CASSSGRGDRQETQYF.

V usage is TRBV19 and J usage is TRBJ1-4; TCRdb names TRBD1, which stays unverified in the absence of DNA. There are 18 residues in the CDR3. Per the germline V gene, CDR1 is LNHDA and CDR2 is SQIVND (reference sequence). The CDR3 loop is CASSIVAGTVSTNEKLFF.

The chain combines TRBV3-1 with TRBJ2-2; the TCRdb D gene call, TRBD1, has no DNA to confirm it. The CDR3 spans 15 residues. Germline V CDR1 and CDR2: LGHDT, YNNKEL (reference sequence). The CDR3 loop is CASSHRQGNTGELFF.

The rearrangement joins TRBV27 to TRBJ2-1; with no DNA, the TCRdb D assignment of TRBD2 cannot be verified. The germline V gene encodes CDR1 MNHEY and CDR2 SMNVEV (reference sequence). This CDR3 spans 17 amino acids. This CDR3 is CASKELAGIPSYNEQFF.